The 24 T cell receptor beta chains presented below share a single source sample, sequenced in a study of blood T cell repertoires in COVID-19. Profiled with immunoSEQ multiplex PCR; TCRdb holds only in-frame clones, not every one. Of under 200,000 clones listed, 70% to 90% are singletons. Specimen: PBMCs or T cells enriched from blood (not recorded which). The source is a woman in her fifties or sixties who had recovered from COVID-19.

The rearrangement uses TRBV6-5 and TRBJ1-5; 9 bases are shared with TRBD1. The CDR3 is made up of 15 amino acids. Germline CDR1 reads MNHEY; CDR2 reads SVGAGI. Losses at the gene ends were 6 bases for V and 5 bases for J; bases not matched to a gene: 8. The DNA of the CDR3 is TGTGCCAGCAGAAGACAGGGGGTAGCGGATCAGCCCCAGCATTTT. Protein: CASRRQGVADQPQHF.

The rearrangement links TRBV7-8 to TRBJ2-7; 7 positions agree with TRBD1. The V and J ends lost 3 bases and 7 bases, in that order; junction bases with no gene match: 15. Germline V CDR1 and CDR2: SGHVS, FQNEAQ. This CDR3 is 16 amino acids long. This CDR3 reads CASSLDGQVGVWEQYF. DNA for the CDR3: TGTGCCAGCAGCTTGGACGGACAGGTCGGGGTGTGGGAGCAGTACTTC.

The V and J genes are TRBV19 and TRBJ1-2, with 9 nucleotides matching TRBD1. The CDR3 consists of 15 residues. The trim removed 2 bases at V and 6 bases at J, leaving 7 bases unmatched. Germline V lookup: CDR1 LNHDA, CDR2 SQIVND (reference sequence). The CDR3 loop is CASSINTGGFDGYTF. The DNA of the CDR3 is TGTGCCAGTAGTATAAATACAGGGGGCTTCGATGGCTACACCTTC.

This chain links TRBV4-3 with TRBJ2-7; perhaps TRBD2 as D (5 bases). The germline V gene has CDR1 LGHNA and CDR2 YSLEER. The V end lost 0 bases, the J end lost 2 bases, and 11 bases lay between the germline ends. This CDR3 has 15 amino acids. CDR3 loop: CASSQEAGITYEQYF. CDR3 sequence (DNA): TGCGCCAGCAGCCAAGAAGCCGGGATCACCTACGAGCAGTACTTC.

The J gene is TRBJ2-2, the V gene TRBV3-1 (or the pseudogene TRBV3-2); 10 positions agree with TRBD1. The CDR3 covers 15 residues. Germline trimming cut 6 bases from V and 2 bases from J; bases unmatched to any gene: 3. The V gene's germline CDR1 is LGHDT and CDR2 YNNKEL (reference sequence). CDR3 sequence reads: CASRRQGANTGELFF. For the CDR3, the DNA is TGTGCCAGCAGACGACAGGGGGCAAACACCGGGGAGCTGTTTTTT.

The CDR3 region is CASSFPGTGGNQPQHF. The CDR3 DNA reads as TGTGCCAGCAGCTTCCCCGGGACAGGGGGCAATCAGCCCCAGCATTTT. The chain combines TRBV7-2 with TRBJ1-5, with 10 bases identical to TRBD1. This CDR3 comprises 16 residues. Unmatched junction bases numbered 4, after V lost 3 bases and J lost 2 bases. Germline V lookup: CDR1 SGHTA, CDR2 FQGNSA.

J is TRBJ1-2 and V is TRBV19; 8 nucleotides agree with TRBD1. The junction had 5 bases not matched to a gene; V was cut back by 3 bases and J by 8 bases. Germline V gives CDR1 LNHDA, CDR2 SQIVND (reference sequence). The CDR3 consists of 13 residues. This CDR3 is CASSIVRGQGYTF. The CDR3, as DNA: TGTGCCAGTAGTATTGTCAGGGGGCAAGGCTACACCTTC. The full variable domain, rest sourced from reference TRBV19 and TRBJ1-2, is DGGITQSPKYLFRKEGQNVTLSCEQNLNHDAMYWYRQDPGQGLRLIYYSQIVNDFQKGDIAEGYSVSREKKESFPLTVTSAQKNPTAFYLCASSIVRGQGYTFGSGTRLTVV.

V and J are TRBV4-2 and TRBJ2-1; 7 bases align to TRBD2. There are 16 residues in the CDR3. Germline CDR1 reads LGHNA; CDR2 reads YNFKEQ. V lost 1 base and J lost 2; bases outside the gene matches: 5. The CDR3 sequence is CASSQVASGTYNEQFF. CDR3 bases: TGTGCCAGCAGCCAAGTTGCTAGCGGCACCTACAATGAGCAGTTCTTC.

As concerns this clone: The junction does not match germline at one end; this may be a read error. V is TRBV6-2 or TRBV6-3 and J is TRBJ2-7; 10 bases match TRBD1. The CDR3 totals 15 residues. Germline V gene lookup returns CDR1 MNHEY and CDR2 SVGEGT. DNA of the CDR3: TGTGCCAGCAGTTACGGTTGGGACAGGGGTGCCCTAGGGACCTTC. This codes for CASSYGWDRGALGTF.

The CDR3 DNA is TGCAGCGTTGTCAGGGGGCGGGATACTGAAGCTTTCTTT. This translates into CSVVRGRDTEAFF. This sequence joins TRBV29-1 and TRBJ1-1, with TRBD1 matching over 8 bases. Trimming removed 4 bases from V and 5 bases from J; junction bases left unmatched: 6. Germline CDR1 reads SQVTM; CDR2 reads ANQGSEA. CDR3 length: 13 amino acids. The variable domain in full, completed from reference TRBV29-1 and TRBJ1-1, reads SAVISQKPSRDICQRGTSLTIQCQVDSQVTMMFWYRQQPGQSLTLIATANQGSEATYESGFVIDKFPISRPNLTFSTLTVSNMSPEDSSIYLCSVVRGRDTEAFFGQGTRLTVV.

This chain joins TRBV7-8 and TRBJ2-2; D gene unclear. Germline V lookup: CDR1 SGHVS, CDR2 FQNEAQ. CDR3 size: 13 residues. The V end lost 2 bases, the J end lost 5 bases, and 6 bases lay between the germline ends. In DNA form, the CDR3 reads TGTGCCAGCAGCTTACAGGATACCGGGGAGCTGTTTTTT. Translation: CASSLQDTGELFF.

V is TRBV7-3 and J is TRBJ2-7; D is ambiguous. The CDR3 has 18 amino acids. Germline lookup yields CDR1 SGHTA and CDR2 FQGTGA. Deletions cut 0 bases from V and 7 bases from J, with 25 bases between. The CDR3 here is CASSLTPGPLRPTTEQYF. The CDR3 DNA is TGTGCCAGCAGCTTAACCCCCGGCCCCTTGCGCCCCACTACAGAGCAGTACTTC.

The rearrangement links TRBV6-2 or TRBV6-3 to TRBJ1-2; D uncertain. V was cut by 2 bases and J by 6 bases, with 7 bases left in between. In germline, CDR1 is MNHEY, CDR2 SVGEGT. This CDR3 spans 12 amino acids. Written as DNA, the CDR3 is TGTGCCAGCAGTTACCTGGAGCATGGCTACACCTTC. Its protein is CASSYLEHGYTF.

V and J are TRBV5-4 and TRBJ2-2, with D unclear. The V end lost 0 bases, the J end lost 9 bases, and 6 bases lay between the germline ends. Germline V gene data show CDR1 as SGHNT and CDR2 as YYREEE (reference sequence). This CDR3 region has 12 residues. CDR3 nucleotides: TGTGCCAGCAGCTTGGCCGCGCGGGAGCTGTTTTTT. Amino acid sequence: CASSLAARELFF.

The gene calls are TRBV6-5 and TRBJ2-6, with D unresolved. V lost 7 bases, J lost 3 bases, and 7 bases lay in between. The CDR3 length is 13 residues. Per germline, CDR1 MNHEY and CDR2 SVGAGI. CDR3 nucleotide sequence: TGTGCCAGCATGAGGAGTGGGGCCAACGTCCTGACTTTC. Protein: CASMRSGANVLTF.

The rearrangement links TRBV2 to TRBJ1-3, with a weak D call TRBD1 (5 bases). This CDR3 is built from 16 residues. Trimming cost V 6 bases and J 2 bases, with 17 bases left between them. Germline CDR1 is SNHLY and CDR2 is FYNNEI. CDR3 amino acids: CASRDQGLDAGNTIYF. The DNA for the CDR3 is TGTGCCAGCAGGGACCAGGGCCTTGACGCTGGAAACACCATATATTTT.

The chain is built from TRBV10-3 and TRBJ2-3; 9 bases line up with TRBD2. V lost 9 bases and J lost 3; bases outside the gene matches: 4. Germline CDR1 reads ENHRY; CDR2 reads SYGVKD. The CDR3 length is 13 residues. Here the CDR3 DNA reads TGTGCCATAGGACTAGCGCCTACAGATACGCAGTATTTT. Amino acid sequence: CAIGLAPTDTQYF.

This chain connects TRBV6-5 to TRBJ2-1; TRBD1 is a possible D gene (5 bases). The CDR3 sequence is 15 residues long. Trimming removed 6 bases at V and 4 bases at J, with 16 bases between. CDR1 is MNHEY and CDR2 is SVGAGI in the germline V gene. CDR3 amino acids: CASSHIRGRYNEQFF. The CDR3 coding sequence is TGTGCCAGCAGCCACATAAGGGGAAGGTACAATGAGCAGTTCTTC.

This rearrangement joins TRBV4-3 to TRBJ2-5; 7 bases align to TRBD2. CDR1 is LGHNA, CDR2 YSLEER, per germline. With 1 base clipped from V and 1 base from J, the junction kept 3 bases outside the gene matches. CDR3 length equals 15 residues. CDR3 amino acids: CASSQGGGIQETQYF. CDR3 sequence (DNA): TGCGCCAGCAGCCAAGGCGGGGGAATCCAAGAGACCCAGTACTTC.

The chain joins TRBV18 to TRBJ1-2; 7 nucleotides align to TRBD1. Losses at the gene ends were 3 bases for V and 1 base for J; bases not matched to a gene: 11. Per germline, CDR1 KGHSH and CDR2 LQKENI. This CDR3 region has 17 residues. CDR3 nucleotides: TGTGCCAGCTCACCTTTTTACAGGGGAGAAGATAACTATGGCTACACCTTC. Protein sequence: CASSPFYRGEDNYGYTF.

The CDR3 loop reads CASSLQAAGNTIYF. In DNA form, the CDR3 reads TGCGCCAGCAGCTTACAGGCTGCTGGAAACACCATATATTTT. V and J are TRBV5-1 and TRBJ1-3, with D perhaps TRBD1 (5 bases). With 2 bases removed from V and 2 bases from J, the gap between germline ends came to 8 bases. Germline CDR1 and CDR2: SGHRS and YFSETQ. This CDR3 has 14 amino acids.

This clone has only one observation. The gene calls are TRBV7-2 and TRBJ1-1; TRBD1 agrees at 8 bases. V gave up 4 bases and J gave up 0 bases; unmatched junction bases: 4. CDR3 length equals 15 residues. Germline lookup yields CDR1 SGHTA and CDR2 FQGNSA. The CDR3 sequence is CASSWTGIMNTEAFF. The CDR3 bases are TGTGCCAGCAGCTGGACAGGGATCATGAACACTGAAGCTTTCTTT.

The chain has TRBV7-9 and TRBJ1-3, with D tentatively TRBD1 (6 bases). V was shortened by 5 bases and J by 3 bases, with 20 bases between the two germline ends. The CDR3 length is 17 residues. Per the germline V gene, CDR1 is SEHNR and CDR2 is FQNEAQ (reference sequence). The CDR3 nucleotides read TGTGCCAGCAGCCTTCGATCCACAGGGTTCCGTGGAAACACCATATATTTT. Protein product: CASSLRSTGFRGNTIYF. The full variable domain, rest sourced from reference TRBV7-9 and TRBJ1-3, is DTGVSQNPRHKITKRGQNVTFRCDPISEHNRLYWYRQTLGQGPEFLTYFQNEAQLEKSRLLSDRFSAERPKGSFSTLEIQRTEQGDSAMYLCASSLRSTGFRGNTIYFGEGSWLTVV.

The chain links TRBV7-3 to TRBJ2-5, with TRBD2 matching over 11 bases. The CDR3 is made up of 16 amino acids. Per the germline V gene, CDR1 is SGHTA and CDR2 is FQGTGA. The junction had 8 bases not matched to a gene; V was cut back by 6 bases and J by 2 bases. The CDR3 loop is CASSPGTSGFQETQYF. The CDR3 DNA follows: TGTGCCAGCAGTCCCGGGACTAGCGGATTTCAAGAGACCCAGTACTTC.